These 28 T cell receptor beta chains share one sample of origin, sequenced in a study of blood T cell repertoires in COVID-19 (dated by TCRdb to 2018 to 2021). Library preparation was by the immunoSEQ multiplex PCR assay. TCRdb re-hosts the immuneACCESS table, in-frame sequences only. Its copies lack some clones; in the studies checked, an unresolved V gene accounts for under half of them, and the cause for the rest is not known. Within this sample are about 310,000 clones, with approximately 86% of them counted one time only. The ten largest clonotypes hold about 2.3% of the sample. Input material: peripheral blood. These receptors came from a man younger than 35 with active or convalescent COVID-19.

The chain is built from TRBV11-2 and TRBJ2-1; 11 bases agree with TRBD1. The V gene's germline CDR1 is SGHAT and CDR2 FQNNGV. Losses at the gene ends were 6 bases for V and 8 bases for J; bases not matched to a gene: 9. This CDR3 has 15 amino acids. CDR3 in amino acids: CASSQTGTGGHEQFF. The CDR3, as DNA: TGTGCCAGCAGTCAAACCGGGACAGGGGGACATGAGCAGTTCTTC.

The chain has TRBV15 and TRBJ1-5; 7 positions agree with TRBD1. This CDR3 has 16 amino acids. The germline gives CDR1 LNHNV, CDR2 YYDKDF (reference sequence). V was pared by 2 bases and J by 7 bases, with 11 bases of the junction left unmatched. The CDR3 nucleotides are TGTGCCACCAGCAGACTTGACAGGGCCACAGGGCAGCCCCAGCATTTT. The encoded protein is CATSRLDRATGQPQHF.

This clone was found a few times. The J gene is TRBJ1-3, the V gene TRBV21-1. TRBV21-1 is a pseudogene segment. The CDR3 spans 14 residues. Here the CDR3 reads CANLSDCSGNTIYF. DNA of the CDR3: TGTGCCAACCTCAGCGACTGCTCTGGAAACACCATATATTTT.

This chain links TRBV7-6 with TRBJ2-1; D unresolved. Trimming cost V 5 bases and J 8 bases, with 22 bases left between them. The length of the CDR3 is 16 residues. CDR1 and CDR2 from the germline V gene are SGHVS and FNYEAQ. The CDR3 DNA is TGTGCCAGCAGCCCCACCGGTGGGCCCCTCTTACATGAGCAGTTCTTC. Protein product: CASSPTGGPLLHEQFF. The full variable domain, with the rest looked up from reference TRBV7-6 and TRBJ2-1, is GAGVSQSPRYKVTKRGQDVALRCDPISGHVSLYWYRQALGQGPEFLTYFNYEAQQDKSGLPNDRFSAERPEGSISTLTIQRTEQRDSAMYRCASSPTGGPLLHEQFFGPGTRLTVL.

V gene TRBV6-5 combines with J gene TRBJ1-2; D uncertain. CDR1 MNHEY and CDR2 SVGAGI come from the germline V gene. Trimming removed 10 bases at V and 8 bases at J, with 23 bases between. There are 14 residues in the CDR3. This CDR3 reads CATLSVKYVHGYTF. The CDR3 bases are TGTGCCACCCTATCCGTCAAGTACGTCCACGGCTACACCTTC.

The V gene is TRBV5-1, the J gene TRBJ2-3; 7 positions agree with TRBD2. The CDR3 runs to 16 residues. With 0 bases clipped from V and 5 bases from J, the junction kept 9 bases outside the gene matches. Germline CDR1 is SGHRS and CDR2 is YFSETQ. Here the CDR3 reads CASSLAGREQRDTQYF. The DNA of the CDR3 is TGCGCCAGCAGCTTGGCAGGGCGGGAGCAGAGAGATACGCAGTATTTT.

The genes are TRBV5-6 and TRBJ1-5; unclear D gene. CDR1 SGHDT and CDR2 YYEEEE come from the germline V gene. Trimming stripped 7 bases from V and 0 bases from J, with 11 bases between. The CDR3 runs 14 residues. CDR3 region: CASEVYYSNQPQHF. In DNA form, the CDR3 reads TGTGCCAGCGAGGTATACTATAGCAATCAGCCCCAGCATTTT. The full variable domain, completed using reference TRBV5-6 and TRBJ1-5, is DAGVTQSPTHLIKTRGQQVTLRCSPKSGHDTVSWYQQALGQGPQFIFQYYEEEERQRGNFPDRFSGHQFPNYSSELNVNALLLGDSALYLCASEVYYSNQPQHFGDGTRLSIL.

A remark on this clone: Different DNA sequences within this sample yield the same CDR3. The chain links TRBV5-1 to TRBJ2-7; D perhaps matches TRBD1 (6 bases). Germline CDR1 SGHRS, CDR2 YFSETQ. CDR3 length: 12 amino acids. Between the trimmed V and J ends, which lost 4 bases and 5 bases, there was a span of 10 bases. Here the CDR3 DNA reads TGCGCCAGCAGCATACAGGGAAACGAGCAGTACTTC. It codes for CASSIQGNEQYF.

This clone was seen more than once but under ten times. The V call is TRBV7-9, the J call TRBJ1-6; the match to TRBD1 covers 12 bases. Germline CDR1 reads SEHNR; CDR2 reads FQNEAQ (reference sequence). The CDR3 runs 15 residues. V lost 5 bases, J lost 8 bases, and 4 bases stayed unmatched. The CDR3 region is CASSLGTGGYSPLHF. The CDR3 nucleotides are TGTGCCAGCAGCCTCGGGACAGGGGGCTATTCACCCCTCCACTTT.

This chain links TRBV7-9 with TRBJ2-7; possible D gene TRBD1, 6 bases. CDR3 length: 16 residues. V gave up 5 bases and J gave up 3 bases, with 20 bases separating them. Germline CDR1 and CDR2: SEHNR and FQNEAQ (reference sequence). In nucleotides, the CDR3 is TGTGCCAGCAGCCCGGTAGGGATGGGGGCCGACTACGAGCAGTACTTC. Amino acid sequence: CASSPVGMGADYEQYF. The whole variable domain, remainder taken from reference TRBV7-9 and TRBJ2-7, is DTGVSQNPRHKITKRGQNVTFRCDPISEHNRLYWYRQTLGQGPEFLTYFQNEAQLEKSRLLSDRFSAERPKGSFSTLEIQRTEQGDSAMYLCASSPVGMGADYEQYFGPGTRLTVT.

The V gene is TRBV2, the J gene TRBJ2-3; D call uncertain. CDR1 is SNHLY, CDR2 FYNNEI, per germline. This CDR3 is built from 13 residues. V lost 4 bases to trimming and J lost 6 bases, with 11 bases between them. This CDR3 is CASSAHERDTQYF. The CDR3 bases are TGTGCCAGCAGTGCACACGAGAGGGATACGCAGTATTTT.

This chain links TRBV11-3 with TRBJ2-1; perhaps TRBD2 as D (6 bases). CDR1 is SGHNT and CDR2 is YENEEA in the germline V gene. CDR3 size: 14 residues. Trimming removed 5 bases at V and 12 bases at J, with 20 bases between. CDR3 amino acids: CASSKGGAYEPQFF. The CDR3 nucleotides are TGTGCCAGCAGCAAAGGAGGGGCTTACGAGCCGCAGTTCTTC.

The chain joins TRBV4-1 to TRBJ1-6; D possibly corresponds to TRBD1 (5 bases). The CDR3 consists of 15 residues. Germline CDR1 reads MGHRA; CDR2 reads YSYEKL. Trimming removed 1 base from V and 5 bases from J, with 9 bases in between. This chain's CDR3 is CASSQVGGDNSPLHF. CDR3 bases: TGCGCCAGCAGCCAAGTGGGGGGAGATAATTCACCCCTCCACTTT.

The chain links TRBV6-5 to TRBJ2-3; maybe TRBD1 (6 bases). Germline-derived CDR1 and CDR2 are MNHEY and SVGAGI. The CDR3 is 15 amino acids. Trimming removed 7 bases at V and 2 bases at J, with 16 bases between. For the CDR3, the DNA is TGTGCCAGCACCCTAGGACTGGGGGCCACAGATACGCAGTATTTT. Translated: CASTLGLGATDTQYF.

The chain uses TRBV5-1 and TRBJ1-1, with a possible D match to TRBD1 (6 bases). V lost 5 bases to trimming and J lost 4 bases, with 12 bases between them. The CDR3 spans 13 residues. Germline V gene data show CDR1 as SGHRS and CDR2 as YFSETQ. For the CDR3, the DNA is TGCGCCAGCAGTCCGGACAGAAGCACTGAAGCTTTCTTT. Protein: CASSPDRSTEAFF.

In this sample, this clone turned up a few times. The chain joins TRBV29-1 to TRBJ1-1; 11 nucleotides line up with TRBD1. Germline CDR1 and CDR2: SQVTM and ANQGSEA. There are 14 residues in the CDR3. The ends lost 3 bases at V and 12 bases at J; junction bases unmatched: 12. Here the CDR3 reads CSVDPGQGAEMTFF. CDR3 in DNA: TGCAGCGTTGATCCAGGACAGGGGGCTGAAATGACTTTCTTT.

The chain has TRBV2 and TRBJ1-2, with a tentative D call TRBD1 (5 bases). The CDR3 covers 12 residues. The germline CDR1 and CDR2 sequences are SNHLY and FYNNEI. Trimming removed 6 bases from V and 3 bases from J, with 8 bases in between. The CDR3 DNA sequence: TGTGCCAGCAGCAGCAGGGACTATGGCTACACCTTC. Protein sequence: CASSSRDYGYTF.

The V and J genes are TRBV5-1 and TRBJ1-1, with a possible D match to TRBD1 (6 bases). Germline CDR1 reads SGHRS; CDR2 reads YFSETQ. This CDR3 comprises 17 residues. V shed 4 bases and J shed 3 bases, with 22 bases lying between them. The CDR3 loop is CASSPFASAGAHTEAFF. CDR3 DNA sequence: TGCGCCAGCAGCCCCTTTGCGTCGGCAGGGGCACACACTGAAGCTTTCTTT.

The CDR3 protein is CASLLGQGMNTEAFF. DNA for the CDR3: TGTGCCAGCCTCCTGGGACAGGGTATGAACACTGAAGCTTTCTTT. The rearrangement uses TRBV6-5 and TRBJ1-1; 9 nucleotides match TRBD1. After removal of 8 bases from V and 0 bases from J, the junction contained 7 bases not matched to a gene. Germline CDR1 reads MNHEY; CDR2 reads SVGAGI. This CDR3 contains 15 residues.

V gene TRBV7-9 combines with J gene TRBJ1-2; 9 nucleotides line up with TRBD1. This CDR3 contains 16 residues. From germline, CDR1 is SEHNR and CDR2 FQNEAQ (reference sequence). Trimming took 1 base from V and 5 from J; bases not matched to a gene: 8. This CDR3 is CASSLGGTGIFYGYTF. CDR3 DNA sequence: TGTGCCAGCAGCTTAGGTGGGACAGGGATATTTTATGGCTACACCTTC.

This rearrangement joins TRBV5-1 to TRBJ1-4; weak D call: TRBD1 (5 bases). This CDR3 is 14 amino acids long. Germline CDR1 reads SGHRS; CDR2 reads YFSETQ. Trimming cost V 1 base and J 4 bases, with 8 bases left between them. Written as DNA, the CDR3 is TGCGCCAGCAGCTTGATGACAGATAATGAAAAACTGTTTTTT. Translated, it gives CASSLMTDNEKLFF.

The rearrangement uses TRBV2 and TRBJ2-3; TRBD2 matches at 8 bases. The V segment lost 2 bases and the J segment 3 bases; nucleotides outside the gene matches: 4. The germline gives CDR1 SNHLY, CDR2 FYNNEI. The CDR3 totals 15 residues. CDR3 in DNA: TGTGCCAGCAGTGAATGGTCTAGCGGGACAGATACGCAGTATTTT. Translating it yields CASSEWSSGTDTQYF. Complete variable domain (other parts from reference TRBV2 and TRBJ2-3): EPEVTQTPSHQVTQMGQEVILRCVPISNHLYFYWYRQILGQKVEFLVSFYNNEISEKSEIFDDQFSVERPDGSNFTLKIRSTKLEDSAMYFCASSEWSSGTDTQYFGPGTRLTVL.

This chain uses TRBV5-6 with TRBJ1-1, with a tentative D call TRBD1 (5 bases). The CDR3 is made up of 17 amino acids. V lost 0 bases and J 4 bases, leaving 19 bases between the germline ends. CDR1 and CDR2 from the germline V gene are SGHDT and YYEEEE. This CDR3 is CASSLEGAALRSTEAFF. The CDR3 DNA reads TGTGCCAGCAGCTTGGAAGGGGCAGCTCTGAGGAGCACTGAAGCTTTCTTT.

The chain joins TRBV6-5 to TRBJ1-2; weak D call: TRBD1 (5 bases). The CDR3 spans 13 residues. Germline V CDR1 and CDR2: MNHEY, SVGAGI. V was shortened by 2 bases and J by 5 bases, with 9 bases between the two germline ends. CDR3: CASSYEGRYGYTF. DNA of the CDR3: TGTGCCAGCAGTTACGAGGGGAGGTATGGCTACACCTTC.

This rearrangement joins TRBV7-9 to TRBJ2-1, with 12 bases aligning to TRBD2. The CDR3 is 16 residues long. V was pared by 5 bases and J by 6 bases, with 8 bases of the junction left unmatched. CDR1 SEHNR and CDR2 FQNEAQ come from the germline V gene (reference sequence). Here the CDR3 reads CASSLLWTSGTNEQFF. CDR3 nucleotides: TGTGCCAGCAGCCTACTCTGGACTAGCGGGACCAATGAGCAGTTCTTC.

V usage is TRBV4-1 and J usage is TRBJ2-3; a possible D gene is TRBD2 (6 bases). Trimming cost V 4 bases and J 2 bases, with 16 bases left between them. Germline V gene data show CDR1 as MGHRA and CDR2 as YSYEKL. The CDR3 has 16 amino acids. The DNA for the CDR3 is TGCGCCAGCAGCCGGAGAACGGACTACTCCACAGATACGCAGTATTTT. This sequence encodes CASSRRTDYSTDTQYF.

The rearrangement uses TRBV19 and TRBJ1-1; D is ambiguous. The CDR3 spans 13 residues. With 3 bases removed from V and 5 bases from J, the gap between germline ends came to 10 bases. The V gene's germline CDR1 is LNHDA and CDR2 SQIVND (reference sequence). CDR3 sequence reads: CASSITLRTEAFF. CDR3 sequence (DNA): TGTGCCAGTAGTATTACTCTGCGGACTGAAGCTTTCTTT.

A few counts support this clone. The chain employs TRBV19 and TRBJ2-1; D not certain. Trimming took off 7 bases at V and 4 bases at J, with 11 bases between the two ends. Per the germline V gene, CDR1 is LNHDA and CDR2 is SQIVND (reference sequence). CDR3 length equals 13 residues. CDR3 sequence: CASTSTAYNEQFF. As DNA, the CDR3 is TGTGCCAGTACCTCTACAGCATACAATGAGCAGTTCTTC.